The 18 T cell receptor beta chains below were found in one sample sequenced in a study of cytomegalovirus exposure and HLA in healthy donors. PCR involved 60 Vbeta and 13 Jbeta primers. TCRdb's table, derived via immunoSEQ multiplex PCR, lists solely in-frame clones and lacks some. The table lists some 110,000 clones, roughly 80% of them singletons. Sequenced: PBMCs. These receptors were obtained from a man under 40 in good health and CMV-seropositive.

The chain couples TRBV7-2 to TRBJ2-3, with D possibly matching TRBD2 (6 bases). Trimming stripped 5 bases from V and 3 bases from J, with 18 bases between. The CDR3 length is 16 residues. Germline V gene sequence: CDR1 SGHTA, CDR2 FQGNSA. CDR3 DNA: TGTGCCAGCAGCCCTGGTAGCGGATATCGTACAGATACGCAGTATTTT. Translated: CASSPGSGYRTDTQYF.

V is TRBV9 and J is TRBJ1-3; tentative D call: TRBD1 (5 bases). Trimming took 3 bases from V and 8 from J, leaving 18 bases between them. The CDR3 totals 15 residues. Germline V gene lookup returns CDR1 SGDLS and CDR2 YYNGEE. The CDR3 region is CASSARALGPDTIYF. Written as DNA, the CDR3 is TGTGCCAGCAGCGCCAGGGCGCTGGGTCCAGACACCATATATTTT.

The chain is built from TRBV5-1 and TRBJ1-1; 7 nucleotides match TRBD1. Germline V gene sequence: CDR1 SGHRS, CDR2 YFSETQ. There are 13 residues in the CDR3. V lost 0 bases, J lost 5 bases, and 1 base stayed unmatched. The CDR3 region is CASSLATGTEAFF. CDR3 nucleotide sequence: TGCGCCAGCAGCTTGGCGACAGGGACTGAAGCTTTCTTT.

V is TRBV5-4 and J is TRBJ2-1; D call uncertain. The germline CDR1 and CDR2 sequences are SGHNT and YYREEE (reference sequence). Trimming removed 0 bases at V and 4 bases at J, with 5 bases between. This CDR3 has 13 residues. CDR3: CASSLDSYNEQFF. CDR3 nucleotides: TGTGCCAGCAGCTTGGACAGTTACAATGAGCAGTTCTTC.

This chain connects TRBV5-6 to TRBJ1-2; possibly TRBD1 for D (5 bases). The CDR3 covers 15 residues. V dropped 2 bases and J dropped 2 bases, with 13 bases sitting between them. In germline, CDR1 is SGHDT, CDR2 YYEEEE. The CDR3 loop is CASSLNMQGNYGYTF. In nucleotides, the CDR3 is TGTGCCAGCAGCTTAAACATGCAGGGAAACTATGGCTACACCTTC.

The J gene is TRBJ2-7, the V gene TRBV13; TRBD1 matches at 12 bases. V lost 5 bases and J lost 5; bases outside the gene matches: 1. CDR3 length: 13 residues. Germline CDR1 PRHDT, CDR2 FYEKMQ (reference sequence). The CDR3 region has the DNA TGTGCCAGCAGCGGGACAGGGGGCCACGAGCAGTACGTC. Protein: CASSGTGGHEQYV.

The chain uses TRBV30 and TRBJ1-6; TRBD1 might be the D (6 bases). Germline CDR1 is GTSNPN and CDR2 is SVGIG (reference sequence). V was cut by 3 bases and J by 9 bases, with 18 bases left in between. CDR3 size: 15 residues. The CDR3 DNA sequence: TGTGCCTGGAGCGCCGACCGGGGGGCAGGTTCACCCCTCCACTTT. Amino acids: CAWSADRGAGSPLHF.

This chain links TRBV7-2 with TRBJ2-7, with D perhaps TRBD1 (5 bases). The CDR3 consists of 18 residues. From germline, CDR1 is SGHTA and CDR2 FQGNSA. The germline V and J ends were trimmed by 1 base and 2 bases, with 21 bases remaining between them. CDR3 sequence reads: CASSLVQEHEWTTYEQYF. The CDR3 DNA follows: TGTGCCAGCAGCTTAGTACAGGAGCACGAGTGGACCACCTACGAGCAGTACTTC.

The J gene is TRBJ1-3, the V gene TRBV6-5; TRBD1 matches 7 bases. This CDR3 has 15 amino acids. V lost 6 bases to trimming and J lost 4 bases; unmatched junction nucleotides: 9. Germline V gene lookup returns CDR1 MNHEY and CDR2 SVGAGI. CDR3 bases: TGTGCCAGCAGAAACACAGGGGAAGACGGAAACACCATATATTTT. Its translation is CASRNTGEDGNTIYF.

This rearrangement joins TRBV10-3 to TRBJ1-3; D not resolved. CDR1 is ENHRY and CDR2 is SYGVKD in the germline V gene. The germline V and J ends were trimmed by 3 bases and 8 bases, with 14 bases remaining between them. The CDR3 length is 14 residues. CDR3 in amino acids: CAISDLRVGDTIYF. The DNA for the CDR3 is TGTGCCATCAGTGATTTGAGGGTGGGAGACACCATATATTTT.

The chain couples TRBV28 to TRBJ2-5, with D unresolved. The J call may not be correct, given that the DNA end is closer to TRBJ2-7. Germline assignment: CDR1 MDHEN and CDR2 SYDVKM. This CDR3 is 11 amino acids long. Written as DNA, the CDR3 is TGTGCCAGCAGTCACGCCCACGAGCAGTACTTC. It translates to CASSHAHEQYF.

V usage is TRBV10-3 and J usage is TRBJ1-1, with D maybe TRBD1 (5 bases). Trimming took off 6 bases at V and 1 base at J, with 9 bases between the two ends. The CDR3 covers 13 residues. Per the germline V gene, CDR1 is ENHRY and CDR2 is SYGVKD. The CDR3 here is CAISGGWNTEAFF. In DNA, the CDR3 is TGTGCCATCAGCGGGGGGTGGAACACTGAAGCTTTCTTT.

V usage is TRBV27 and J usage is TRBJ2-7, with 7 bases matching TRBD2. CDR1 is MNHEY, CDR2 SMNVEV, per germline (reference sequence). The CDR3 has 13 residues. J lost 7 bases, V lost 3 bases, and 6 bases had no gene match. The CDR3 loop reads CASSFTSAGEQYV. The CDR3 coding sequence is TGTGCCAGCAGTTTCACTAGCGCTGGGGAGCAGTACGTC.

CDR3: CSVEDRQGNTEAFF. As DNA, the CDR3 is TGCAGCGTTGAGGACCGACAGGGCAACACTGAAGCTTTCTTT. The V call is TRBV29-1, the J call TRBJ1-1, with TRBD1 identical over 7 bases. The junction had 6 bases not matched to a gene; V was cut back by 3 bases and J by 2 bases. Germline V lookup: CDR1 SQVTM, CDR2 ANQGSEA. This CDR3 region has 14 residues.

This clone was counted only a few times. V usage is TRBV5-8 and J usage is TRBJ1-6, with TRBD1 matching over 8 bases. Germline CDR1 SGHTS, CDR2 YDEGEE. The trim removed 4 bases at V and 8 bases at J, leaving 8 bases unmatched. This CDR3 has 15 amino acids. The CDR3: CASSPVDRGYSPLHF. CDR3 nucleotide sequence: TGTGCCAGCAGCCCGGTTGACAGGGGATATTCACCCCTCCACTTT.

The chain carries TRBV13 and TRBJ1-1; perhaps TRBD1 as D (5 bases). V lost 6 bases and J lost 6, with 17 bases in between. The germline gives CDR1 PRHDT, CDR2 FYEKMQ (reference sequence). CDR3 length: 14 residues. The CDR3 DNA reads TGTGCCAGCAGTCCATCTCAGGGTAACTCTGAAGCTTTCTTT. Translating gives CASSPSQGNSEAFF.

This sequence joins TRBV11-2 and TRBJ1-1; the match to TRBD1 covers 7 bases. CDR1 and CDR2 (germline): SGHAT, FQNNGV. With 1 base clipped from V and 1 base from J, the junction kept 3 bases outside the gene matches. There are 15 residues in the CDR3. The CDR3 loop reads CASSLGDRSNTEAFF. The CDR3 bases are TGTGCCAGCAGCTTAGGGGACAGATCGAACACTGAAGCTTTCTTT. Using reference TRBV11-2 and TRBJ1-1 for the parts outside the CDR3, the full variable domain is EAGVAQSPRYKIIEKRQSVAFWCNPISGHATLYWYQQILGQGPKLLIQFQNNGVVDDSQLPKDRFSAERLKGVDSTLKIQPAKLEDSAVYLCASSLGDRSNTEAFFGQGTRLTVV.

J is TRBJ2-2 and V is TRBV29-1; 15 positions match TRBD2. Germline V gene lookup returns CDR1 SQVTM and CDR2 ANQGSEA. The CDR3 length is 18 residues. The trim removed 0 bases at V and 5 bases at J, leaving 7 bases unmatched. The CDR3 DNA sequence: TGCAGCGTTGAAGATCAGGGACTAGCGGGAGGACGGACCGGGGAGCTGTTTTTT. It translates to CSVEDQGLAGGRTGELFF.